Listed below are T cell receptor beta chains from one sample, sequenced in a study of response to subunit inactivated influenza vaccine. MiXCR, applied by TCRdb to the RT-PCR reads, yields one record per CDR3 protein. The table records more than 400,000 distinct CDR3 sequences, approximately 7.2% of them present only once. Sequenced material: PBMCs from blood, taken less than 30 months after vaccination. Receptors were obtained from a man aged 50 to 69 who received an inactivated influenza vaccine. Each CDR3 is given with its conserved first and last residue. A D gene is named only where the DNA matches it firmly. The size of a clone is reported for some rows only, either as once, few or many, or as a class for expanded clones.

>TRBJ2-1|many|TRBD2|TRBV12-3/TRBV12-4
TGTGCCAGCAGTTGGACTAGCGGGCCCCATGAGCAGTTCTTC
CASSWTSGPHEQFF
>TRBJ2-5|NA|NA|TRBV11-2
TGTGCCAGCAGCTTAGAGGCAGGAACGATCCAAGAGACCCAGTACTTC
CASSLEAGTIQETQYF
>TRBJ1-2|many|TRBD1|TRBV2
TGTGCCAGCAGTTCGGGGACAGCCTCCTATGGCTACACCTTC
CASSSGTASYGYTF
>TRBJ2-6|NA|NA|TRBV27
TGTGCCAGCAGTTTATTTGGCTCTGGGGCCAACGTCCTGACTTTC
CASSLFGSGANVLTF
>TRBJ2-5|NA|NA|TRBV15
TGTGCCACCAGCGGGGGCTTGGCCCAGTACTTC
CATSGGLAQYF
>TRBJ1-5|few|NA|TRBV20-1
TGCAGTGCTAGATACCAGGCAGGACAGCCCCAGCATTTT
CSARYQAGQPQHF
>TRBJ2-5|few|TRBD1|TRBV5-1
TGCGCCAGCAGCGGCGGGACAGGGGGCGCATATGAGACCCAGTACTTC
CASSGGTGGAYETQYF
>TRBJ1-2|many|NA|TRBV28
TGTGCCAGCATGAGGGTCTCATATGGCTACACCTTC
CASMRVSYGYTF
>TRBJ2-7|NA|NA|TRBV11-2
TGTGCCAGCAGCTTAGTTAGGACAGACAACTACGAGCAGTACTTC
CASSLVRTDNYEQYF
>TRBJ2-1|NA|TRBD2|TRBV7-9
TGTGCCAGCAGCTCGGATGGGGCGGGAGGCGCCAATGAGCAGTTCTTC
CASSSDGAGGANEQFF
>TRBJ2-7|few|TRBD2|TRBV27
TGTGCCAGCAGTCCGGGGACTAGCGGGAGACAGACCGAGCAGTACTTC
CASSPGTSGRQTEQYF
>TRBJ2-1|many|NA|TRBV5-1
TGCGCCAGCAACCAGGAGCCGGGGCGTTCCAACAATGAGCAGTTCTTC
CASNQEPGRSNNEQFF
>TRBJ2-7|NA|TRBD1|TRBV5-1
TGCGCCAGCAGCTTGGCCTGGACAGGGGTAACTTACGAGCAGTACTTC
CASSLAWTGVTYEQYF
>TRBJ2-1|few|NA|TRBV25-1
TGTGCCAGCACCGGATGGAATGAGCAGTTCTTC
CASTGWNEQFF
>TRBJ2-1|NA|NA|TRBV28
TGTGCCAGCAGTTTGCGGACAAGGAGGAATGAGCAGTTCTTC
CASSLRTRRNEQFF
>TRBJ1-2|NA|NA|TRBV29-1
TGCAGCGTGACAGGCGCGGGAGGCTACACCTTC
CSVTGAGGYTF
>TRBJ2-3|few|NA|TRBV14
TGTGCCAGCAGCCAAGTTGGCGGGGCAGTCATAGATACGCAGTATTTT
CASSQVGGAVIDTQYF
>TRBJ2-7|few|NA|TRBV12-3/TRBV12-4
TGTGCCAGCAGTTCCCAGTTGACGGGATCCTACGAGCAGTACTTC
CASSSQLTGSYEQYF
>TRBJ2-3|many|NA|TRBV12-3/TRBV12-4
TGTGCCAGCAGTTTAGCTCAGGGCTACACAGATACGCAGTATTTT
CASSLAQGYTDTQYF